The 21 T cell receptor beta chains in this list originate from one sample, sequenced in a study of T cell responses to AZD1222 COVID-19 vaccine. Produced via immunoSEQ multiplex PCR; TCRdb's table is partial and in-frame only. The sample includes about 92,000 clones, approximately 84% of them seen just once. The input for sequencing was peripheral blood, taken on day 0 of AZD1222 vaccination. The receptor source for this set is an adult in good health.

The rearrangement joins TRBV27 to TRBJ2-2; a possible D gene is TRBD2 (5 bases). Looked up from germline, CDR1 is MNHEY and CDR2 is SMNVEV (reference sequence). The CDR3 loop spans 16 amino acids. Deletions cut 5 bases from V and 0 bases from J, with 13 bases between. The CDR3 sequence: CASSPIALSNTGELFF. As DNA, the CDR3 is TGTGCCAGCAGTCCGATAGCGTTATCGAACACCGGGGAGCTGTTTTTT.

The CDR3 sequence is CASSLAGRGLGYNSPLHF. The CDR3 nucleotides read TGTGCCAGCAGCTTAGCGGGTAGGGGGCTAGGCTATAATTCACCCCTCCACTTT. This rearrangement joins TRBV7-2 to TRBJ1-6, with 7 bases that match TRBD1. The ends lost 0 bases at V and 3 bases at J; junction bases unmatched: 8. The CDR3 is 18 residues long. Germline CDR1 and CDR2: SGHTA and FQGNSA. Filled out from reference TRBV7-2 and TRBJ1-6, the complete variable domain reads GAGVSQSPSNKVTEKGKDVELRCDPISGHTALYWYRQSLGQGLEFLIYFQGNSAPDKSGLPSDRFSAERTGGSVSTLTIQRTQQEDSAVYLCASSLAGRGLGYNSPLHFGNGTRLTVT.

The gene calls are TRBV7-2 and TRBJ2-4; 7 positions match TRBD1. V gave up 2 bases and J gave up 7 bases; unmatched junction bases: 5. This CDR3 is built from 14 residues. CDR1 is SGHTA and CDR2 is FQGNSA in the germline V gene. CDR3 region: CASSLTPQGNIQYF. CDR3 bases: TGTGCCAGCAGCTTAACCCCACAGGGGAACATTCAGTACTTC.

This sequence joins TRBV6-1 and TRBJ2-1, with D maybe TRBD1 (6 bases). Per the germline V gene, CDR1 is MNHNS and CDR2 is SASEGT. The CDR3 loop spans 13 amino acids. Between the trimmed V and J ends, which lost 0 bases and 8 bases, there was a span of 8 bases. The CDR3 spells CASSEATGHEQFF. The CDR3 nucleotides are TGTGCCAGCAGTGAAGCAACAGGGCATGAGCAGTTCTTC.

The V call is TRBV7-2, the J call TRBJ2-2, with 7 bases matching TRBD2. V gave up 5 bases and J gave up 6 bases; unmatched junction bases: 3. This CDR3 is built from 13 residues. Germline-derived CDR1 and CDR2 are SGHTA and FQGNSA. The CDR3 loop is CASSRSGPGELFF. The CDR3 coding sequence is TGTGCCAGCAGCCGTAGCGGGCCCGGGGAGCTGTTTTTT.

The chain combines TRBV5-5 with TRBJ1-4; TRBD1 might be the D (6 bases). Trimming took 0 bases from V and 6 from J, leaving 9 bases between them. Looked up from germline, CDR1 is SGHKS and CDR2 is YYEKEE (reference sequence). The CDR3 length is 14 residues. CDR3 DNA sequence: TGTGCCAGCAGCTTGGTGGCAGGGGATGAAAAACTGTTTTTT. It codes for CASSLVAGDEKLFF.

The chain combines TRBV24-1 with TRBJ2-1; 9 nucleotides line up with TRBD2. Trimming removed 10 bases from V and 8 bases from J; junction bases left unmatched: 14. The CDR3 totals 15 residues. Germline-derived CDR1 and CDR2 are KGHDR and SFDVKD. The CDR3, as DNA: TGTGCCACGAGTTCTAGGCGGGAGGGCCTCTATGAGCAGTTCTTC. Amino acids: CATSSRREGLYEQFF.

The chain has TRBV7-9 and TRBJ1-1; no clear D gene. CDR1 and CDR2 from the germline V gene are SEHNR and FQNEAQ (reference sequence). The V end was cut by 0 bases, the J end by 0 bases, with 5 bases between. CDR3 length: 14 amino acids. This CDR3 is CASSLAQVNTEAFF. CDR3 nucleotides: TGTGCCAGCAGCTTAGCTCAGGTGAACACTGAAGCTTTCTTT.

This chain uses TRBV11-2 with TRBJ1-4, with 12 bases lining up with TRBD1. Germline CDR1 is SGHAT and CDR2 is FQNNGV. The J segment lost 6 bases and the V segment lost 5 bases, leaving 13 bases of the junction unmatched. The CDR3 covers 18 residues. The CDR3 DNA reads TGTGCCAGCAGCCCGTCGGGACAGGGGGCGCGGAATCATGAAAAACTGTTTTTT. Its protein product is CASSPSGQGARNHEKLFF.

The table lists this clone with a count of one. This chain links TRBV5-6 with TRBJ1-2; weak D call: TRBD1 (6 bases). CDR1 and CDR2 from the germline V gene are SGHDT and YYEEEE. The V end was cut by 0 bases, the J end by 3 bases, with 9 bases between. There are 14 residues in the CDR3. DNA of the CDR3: TGTGCCAGCAGCTTGGATAGGGGGTACTATGGCTACACCTTC. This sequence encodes CASSLDRGYYGYTF.

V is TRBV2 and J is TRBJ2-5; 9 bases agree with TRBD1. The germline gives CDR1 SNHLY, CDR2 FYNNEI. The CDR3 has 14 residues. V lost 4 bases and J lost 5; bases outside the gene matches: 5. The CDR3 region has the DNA TGTGCCAGCAGTGCCGGGACAGGGACGGAGACCCAGTACTTC. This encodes CASSAGTGTETQYF.

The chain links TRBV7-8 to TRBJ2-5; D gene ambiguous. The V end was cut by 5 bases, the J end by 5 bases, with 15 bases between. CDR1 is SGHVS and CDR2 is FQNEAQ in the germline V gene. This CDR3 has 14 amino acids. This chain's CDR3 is CASSPNGVGETQYF. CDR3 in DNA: TGTGCCAGCAGCCCCAATGGGGTTGGCGAGACCCAGTACTTC.

The CDR3 DNA is TGTGCCAGCAGCTGGGGGGGGGATACTAATGAAAAACTGTTTTTT. Translation: CASSWGGDTNEKLFF. This rearrangement joins TRBV6-5 to TRBJ1-4; maybe TRBD1 (5 bases). This CDR3 spans 15 amino acids. Trimming shortened V by 6 bases and J by 2 bases, and 13 bases separated the two germline ends. Germline CDR1 and CDR2: MNHEY and SVGAGI.

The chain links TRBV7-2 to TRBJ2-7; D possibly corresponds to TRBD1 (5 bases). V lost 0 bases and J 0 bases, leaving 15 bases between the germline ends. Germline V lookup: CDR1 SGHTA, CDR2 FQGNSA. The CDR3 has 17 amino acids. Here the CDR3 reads CASSLATTGSSSYEQYF. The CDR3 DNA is TGTGCCAGCAGCTTAGCCACCACAGGATCAAGCTCCTACGAGCAGTACTTC.

DNA of the CDR3: TGTGCCAGTAGTATCCAACAGGGAACCCCAAATTCACCCCTCCACTTT. It yields the protein CASSIQQGTPNSPLHF. This chain connects TRBV19 to TRBJ1-6; TRBD1 might be the D (6 bases). Germline V gene data show CDR1 as LNHDA and CDR2 as SQIVND (reference sequence). This CDR3 comprises 16 residues. The ends were cut back, 3 bases at V and 7 bases at J, with 16 bases in the middle.

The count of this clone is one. CDR3 coding DNA: TGTGCCAGCAGCCAACTTTCGTGGGTACCTGGGGCAGGGGATTTCTATGGCTACACCTTC. It codes for CASSQLSWVPGAGDFYGYTF. The chain carries TRBV3-1 (or the pseudogene TRBV3-2) and TRBJ1-2, with D perhaps TRBD1 (6 bases). V lost 2 bases and J lost 4, with 29 bases in between. Per germline, CDR1 LGHDT and CDR2 YNNKEL (reference sequence). This CDR3 has 20 residues.

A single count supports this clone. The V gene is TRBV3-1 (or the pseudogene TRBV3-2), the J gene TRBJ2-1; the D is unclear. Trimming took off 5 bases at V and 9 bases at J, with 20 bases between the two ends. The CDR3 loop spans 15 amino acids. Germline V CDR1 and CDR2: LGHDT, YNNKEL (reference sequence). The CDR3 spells CASSTHPSGSAEQFF. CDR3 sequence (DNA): TGTGCCAGCAGCACACACCCCTCCGGAAGTGCTGAGCAGTTCTTC.

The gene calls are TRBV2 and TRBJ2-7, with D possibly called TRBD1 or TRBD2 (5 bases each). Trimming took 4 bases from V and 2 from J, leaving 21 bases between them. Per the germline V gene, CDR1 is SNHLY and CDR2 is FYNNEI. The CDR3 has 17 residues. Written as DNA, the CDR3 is TGTGCCAGCAGTGTTCCTCTCCGGGGCGCCGGGGCCTACGAGCAGTACTTC. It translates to CASSVPLRGAGAYEQYF.

CDR3 DNA sequence: TGTGCCAGCAGCTTAGACGGGGGGTCAGAGACCCAGTACTTC. Translating gives CASSLDGGSETQYF. The chain is built from TRBV7-9 and TRBJ2-5, with 7 positions matching TRBD2. The CDR3 has 14 amino acids. The germline V gene has CDR1 SEHNR and CDR2 FQNEAQ (reference sequence). J was trimmed by 4 bases and V by 1 base; bases with no gene match: 3. The complete variable domain, with remaining parts taken from reference TRBV7-9 and TRBJ2-5, reads DTGVSQNPRHKITKRGQNVTFRCDPISEHNRLYWYRQTLGQGPEFLTYFQNEAQLEKSRLLSDRFSAERPKGSFSTLEIQRTEQGDSAMYLCASSLDGGSETQYFGPGTRLLVL.

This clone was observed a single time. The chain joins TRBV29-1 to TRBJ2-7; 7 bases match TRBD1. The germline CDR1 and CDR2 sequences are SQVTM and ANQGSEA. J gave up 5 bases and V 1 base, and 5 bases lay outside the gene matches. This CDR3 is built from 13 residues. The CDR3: CSVEGQGVDEQYF. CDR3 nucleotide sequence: TGCAGCGTTGAAGGACAGGGCGTCGACGAGCAGTACTTC.

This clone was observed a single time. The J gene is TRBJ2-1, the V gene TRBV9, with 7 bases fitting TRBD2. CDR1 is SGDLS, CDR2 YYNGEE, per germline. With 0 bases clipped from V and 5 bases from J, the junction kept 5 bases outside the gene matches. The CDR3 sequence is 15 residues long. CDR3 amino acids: CASSVEGTTHNEQFF. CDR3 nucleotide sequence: TGTGCCAGCAGCGTAGAGGGGACTACTCACAATGAGCAGTTCTTC.